This T cell receptor beta chain was captured in a study of T cells in Graves' hyperthyroidism and ophthalmopathy. Study in general: Upon initial diagnosis and before any treatment, peripheral blood was collected.

RNA transcripts served as the template for amplifying TCR beta CDR3 regions. TCR CDR3 underwent first-round RT-PCR with the HTBI primer set. TCRdb re-analysed the multiplex PCR reads in MiXCR, keeping a single row per CDR3 protein. The sample has 250,000 to 400,000 distinct CDR3 sequences, about an eighth seen once. This clonotype was counted ten times or more. What it binds is unknown. This CDR3 spans 12 amino acids. V lost 2 bases, J lost 2 bases, and 5 bases lay in between. Germline CDR1 and CDR2: SGHDT and YYEEEE. Findings and caveats of the study: Among clonotypes expanded in thyroid above 0.001, most were also found in blood.

The specimen was blood. The receptor was derived from a middle-aged woman with Graves' ophthalmopathy. The chain employs TRBV5-6 and TRBJ2-7; the D is unclear. This CDR3 is CASSLDAYEQYF. Here the CDR3 DNA reads TGTGCCAGCAGCTTAGACGCCTACGAGCAGTACTTC.